Listed here are 9 T cell receptor beta chains from one sample, sequenced in a study of spatial heterogeneity in lung cancer (dated by TCRdb to between 2019 and 2020). What the authors observed across the whole study: A correlation was observed between the number of expanded intratumoral alpha and beta TCRs and the tumor nonsynonymous mutation count.

These receptors have no known antigen. This specimen's time point label, interpreted: sample taken at primary tumor resection. To prepare the library, 5' RACE was applied. These reads were obtained on a NextSeq 500. The raw public data were reprocessed by TCRdb itself: fastp quality trimming at Q25, MiXCR clonotype calling, in-frame beta chains only. Under each unique CDR3 protein, matching rows form one entry showing the most common genes and DNA. This sample has roughly 20,000 distinct CDR3 sequences in its table, and roughly 3% of those were observed once. The top ten clones comprise just under 8% of the sample. The starting material was lung tumor tissue, obtained at surgery. All receptors derive from a male donor with early-stage non-small cell lung cancer.

This clonotype was seen many times. The J gene is TRBJ2-5, the V gene TRBV5-1, with 7 bases fitting TRBD2. The V gene's germline CDR1 is SGHRS and CDR2 YFSETQ. CDR3 length equals 14 residues. Trimming removed 4 bases from V and 2 bases from J; junction bases left unmatched: 5. The CDR3 bases are TGCGCCAGCAGCGCGTGGGGGGGACAAGAGACCCAGTACTTC. Its translation is CASSAWGGQETQYF.

This clonotype has ten or more counts. This chain uses TRBV25-1 with TRBJ1-1; possible D gene TRBD1, 5 bases. The CDR3 has 13 residues. Trimming removed 6 bases from V and 10 bases from J, with 18 bases in between. Germline CDR1 reads MGHDK; CDR2 reads SYGVNS. The CDR3 region is CASSAAGRPGAFF. For the CDR3, the DNA is TGTGCCAGCAGCGCGGCGGGGCGCCCCGGAGCTTTCTTT.

This clonotype was observed many times. The chain employs TRBV7-6 and TRBJ1-3, with D maybe TRBD1 (6 bases). CDR3 length equals 16 residues. V was cut by 0 bases and J by 2 bases, with 11 bases left in between. Germline V CDR1 and CDR2: SGHVS, FNYEAQ. In DNA form, the CDR3 reads TGTGCCAGCAGCTTAGCTGTCGGGGGCACTGGAAACACCATATATTTT. Translated, it gives CASSLAVGGTGNTIYF.

This clonotype has ten or more counts. This CDR3 fails to terminate in the conserved phenylalanine or tryptophan, so it likely reflects a read error. Because the CDR3's place on the DNA is in doubt, the DNA is left out and the CDR3 is given as listed by TCRdb. This chain joins TRBV20-1 and TRBJ2-1; the table gives TRBD2 as D, unverified against the DNA. The germline V gene encodes CDR1 DFQATT and CDR2 SNEGSKA (reference sequence). Both ends counted, the CDR3 spans 11 residues. CDR3 in amino acids: CSAMVAGGPQL.

This clonotype was picked up many times. The chain combines TRBV18 with TRBJ2-7; a weak D match, TRBD1 (5 bases). Germline V gene data show CDR1 as KGHSH and CDR2 as LQKENI. The CDR3 runs 14 residues. The ends were cut back, 5 bases at V and 0 bases at J, with 11 bases in the middle. Here the CDR3 reads CASSEIQDSYEQYF. The CDR3 DNA reads as TGTGCCAGCTCAGAAATACAGGACTCCTACGAGCAGTACTTC.

This clonotype appeared many times. The J gene is TRBJ2-3, the V gene TRBV19; 10 bases line up with TRBD1. V lost 6 bases to trimming and J lost 3 bases; unmatched junction nucleotides: 3. From germline, CDR1 is LNHDA and CDR2 SQIVND (reference sequence). The CDR3 runs to 14 residues. CDR3 nucleotide sequence: TGTGCCAGTAGGACGGGACAGGGGACAGATACGCAGTATTTT. It codes for CASRTGQGTDTQYF.

This clonotype was seen ten or more times. The chain carries TRBV11-3 and TRBJ2-1; TRBD2 agrees at 9 bases. CDR1 SGHNT and CDR2 YENEEA come from the germline V gene. The CDR3 extends over 15 amino acids. V trimming: 6 bases; J trimming: 6 bases; junction bases outside the gene matches: 9. The CDR3 is CASSPVAGVPNEQFF. CDR3 nucleotide sequence: TGTGCCAGCAGTCCGGTAGCGGGAGTCCCCAATGAGCAGTTCTTC.

This clonotype was detected many times. The genes are TRBV28 and TRBJ2-3; no clear D. The germline V and J ends were trimmed by 6 bases and 2 bases, with 12 bases remaining between them. CDR3 length: 14 residues. From germline, CDR1 is MDHEN and CDR2 SYDVKM. The CDR3 DNA reads as TGTGCCAGCAGCCGCGATTCCTTCACAGATACGCAGTATTTT. It yields the protein CASSRDSFTDTQYF.

There are many counts of this clonotype. The chain is built from TRBV20-1 and TRBJ2-1, with D hard to call. Germline loops: CDR1 DFQATT, CDR2 SNEGSKA (reference sequence). Between the trimmed V and J ends, which lost 3 bases and 5 bases, there was a span of 8 bases. The CDR3 length is 12 residues. CDR3 coding DNA: TGCAGTGCTAGGAAGGTGGACAATGAGCAGTTCTTC. Its protein is CSARKVDNEQFF.